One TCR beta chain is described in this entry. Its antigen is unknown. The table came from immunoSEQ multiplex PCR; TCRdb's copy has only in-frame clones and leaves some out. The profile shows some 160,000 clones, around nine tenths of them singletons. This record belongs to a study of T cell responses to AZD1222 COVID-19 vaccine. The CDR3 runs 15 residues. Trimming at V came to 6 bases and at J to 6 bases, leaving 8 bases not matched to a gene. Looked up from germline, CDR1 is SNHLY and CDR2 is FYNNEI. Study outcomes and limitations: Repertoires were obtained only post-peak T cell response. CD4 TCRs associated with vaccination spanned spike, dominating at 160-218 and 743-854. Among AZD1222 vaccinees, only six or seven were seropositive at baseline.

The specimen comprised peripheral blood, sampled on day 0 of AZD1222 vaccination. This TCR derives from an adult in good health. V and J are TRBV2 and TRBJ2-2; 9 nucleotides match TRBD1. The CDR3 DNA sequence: TGTGCCAGCAGACCGGGACAGGGTGGGTCCGGGGAGCTGTTTTTT. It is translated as CASRPGQGGSGELFF.